Sequencing of this T cell receptor (beta chain) was carried out in a study of identical twins. Study results and limitations: Models underestimated TCR alpha sharing (out-of-frame) in monozygotic twins.

A universal primer binding site was introduced by template switching. The final cDNA contained unique molecular identifiers. TCRdb fed the 5' RACE reads into MiXCR, producing one record per CDR3 protein. The repertoire has under 1 million distinct CDR3 sequences, more than 9% of them found once; the top ten carry around 1.6%. In the case of this clonotype: The antigen is unknown.

The CDR3 covers 15 residues. With 7 bases removed from V and 4 bases from J, the gap between germline ends came to 17 bases. CDR1 and CDR2 from the germline V gene are MNHEY and SVGAGI. These same data were also listed under a study on yellow fever vaccine responses in identical twins.

The receptor was isolated from a woman between 18 and 29 years old in good health. Sequencing input: PBMCs. This sequence joins TRBV6-5 and TRBJ1-5, with D possibly matching TRBD1 (6 bases). CDR3 sequence: CASTSGALANQPQHF. DNA for the CDR3: TGTGCCAGCACTTCGGGGGCATTAGCAAATCAGCCCCAGCATTTT.